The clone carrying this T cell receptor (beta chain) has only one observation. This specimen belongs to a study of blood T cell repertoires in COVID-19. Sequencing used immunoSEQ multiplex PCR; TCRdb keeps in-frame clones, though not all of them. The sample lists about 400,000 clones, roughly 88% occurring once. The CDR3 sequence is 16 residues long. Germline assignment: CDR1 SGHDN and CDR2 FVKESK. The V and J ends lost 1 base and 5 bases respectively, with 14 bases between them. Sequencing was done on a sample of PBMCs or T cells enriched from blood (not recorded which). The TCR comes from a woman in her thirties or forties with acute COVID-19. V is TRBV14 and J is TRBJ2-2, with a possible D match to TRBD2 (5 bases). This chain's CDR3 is CASSQAPDGMTGELFF. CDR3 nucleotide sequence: TGTGCCAGCAGCCAAGCCCCGGACGGGATGACCGGGGAGCTGTTTTTT.